One sample yielded the 13 T cell receptor beta chains listed below, sequenced in a study of T-cell memory formation after mild COVID-19. TCRdb ran MiXCR on the 5' RACE reads and lists one entry per CDR3 protein. Of roughly 320,000 distinct CDR3 sequences listed, around 28% are singletons. Material: PBMCs or a T cell subset sorted from them (not recorded which). The receptors were sampled from an adult woman who had mild COVID-19 (a few samples of this study predate the infection). Cell type and time point are not known.

The chain employs TRBV2 and TRBJ2-7; TRBD2 might be the D (5 bases). This CDR3 region has 14 residues. V was pared by 0 bases and J by 4 bases, with 10 bases between. Germline V gene lookup returns CDR1 SNHLY and CDR2 FYNNEI. As DNA, the CDR3 is TGTGCCAGCAGTGAAGCGCGGTCGGGGTACGAGCAGTACTTC. This encodes CASSEARSGYEQYF.

This rearrangement joins TRBV24-1 to TRBJ2-2, with TRBD1 matching over 7 bases. Germline V lookup: CDR1 KGHDR, CDR2 SFDVKD. The junction had 4 bases not matched to a gene; V was cut back by 4 bases and J by 3 bases. CDR3 length: 15 residues. The CDR3 loop reads CATSEPTGDTGELFF. The DNA for the CDR3 is TGTGCCACCAGTGAGCCAACAGGGGACACCGGGGAGCTGTTTTTT.

In its sample, this clonotype was seen a few times. The genes are TRBV7-9 and TRBJ2-2; D may be TRBD1 (5 bases). Germline CDR1 is SEHNR and CDR2 is FQNEAQ (reference sequence). This CDR3 comprises 14 residues. V was clipped by 3 bases and J by 1 base, with 6 bases between them. The CDR3 spells CASSLTENTGELFF. As DNA, the CDR3 is TGTGCCAGCAGCTTGACAGAGAACACCGGGGAGCTGTTTTTT.

This clonotype was observed a few times. J is TRBJ1-1 and V is TRBV12-3 or TRBV12-4; D is unresolved. Trimming took 7 bases from V and 4 from J, leaving 13 bases between them. CDR3 length equals 13 residues. DNA of the CDR3: TGTGCCAGCATCTCTTCAGAAACCACTGAAGCTTTCTTT. This encodes CASISSETTEAFF.

The table lists this clonotype with a few counts. CDR3 amino acids: CSAEGAGGIPTTTDTQYF. In nucleotides, the CDR3 is TGCAGTGCTGAGGGGGCCGGCGGGATTCCCACAACAACAGATACGCAGTATTTT. The chain joins TRBV20-1 to TRBJ2-3, with D possibly being TRBD1 (7 bases). The CDR3 runs 18 residues. Germline V gene sequence: CDR1 DFQATT, CDR2 SNEGSKA (reference sequence). V shed 5 bases and J shed 3 bases, with 27 bases lying between them.

A remark on this clonotype: A read error may be the cause here, since a much bigger clone is one base away. The genes are TRBV7-8 and TRBJ2-5; maybe TRBD1 (6 bases). V was pared by 5 bases and J by 5 bases, with 18 bases between. This CDR3 is built from 15 residues. Germline values: CDR1 SGHVS, CDR2 FQNEAQ. CDR3 in amino acids: CASSTSTGGVETQYF. CDR3 nucleotide sequence: TGTGCCAGCAGCACCTCGACAGGAGGTGTGGAGACCCAGTACTTC.

The chain links TRBV7-9 to TRBJ1-6; no clear D gene. The CDR3 contains 14 residues. Germline V gene lookup returns CDR1 SEHNR and CDR2 FQNEAQ (reference sequence). Between the trimmed V and J ends, which lost 4 bases and 7 bases, there was a span of 11 bases. The CDR3 protein is CASSSPVGNSPLHF. The CDR3 coding sequence is TGTGCCAGCAGCTCCCCGGTGGGGAATTCACCCCTCCACTTT.

In this sample, this clonotype turned up a few times. The rearrangement uses TRBV27 and TRBJ2-5; 8 bases are shared with TRBD2. CDR3 length equals 18 residues. From germline, CDR1 is MNHEY and CDR2 SMNVEV (reference sequence). The V segment lost 5 bases and the J segment 5 bases; nucleotides outside the gene matches: 19. The CDR3 is CASSPGSSGTPGGETQYF. The CDR3 DNA reads as TGTGCCAGCAGTCCCGGTAGTAGCGGGACCCCTGGGGGGGAGACCCAGTACTTC.

This clonotype was detected only a few times. This chain joins TRBV7-2 and TRBJ2-3, with 10 bases aligning to TRBD1. This CDR3 has 15 residues. The germline CDR1 and CDR2 sequences are SGHTA and FQGNSA. V shed 6 bases and J 5 bases; nucleotides not matched to a gene: 8. The CDR3 here is CASSYGQGVQDTQYF. The DNA of the CDR3 is TGTGCCAGCAGTTATGGACAGGGGGTCCAAGATACGCAGTATTTT.

This clonotype appeared a few times. The chain has TRBV27 and TRBJ2-5; D uncertain. Trimming removed 8 bases at V and 4 bases at J, with 17 bases between. The CDR3 is 14 residues long. Per germline, CDR1 MNHEY and CDR2 SMNVEV (reference sequence). The CDR3 DNA sequence: TGTGCCAGCGGATCAAATCCCTTAGGAGAGACCCAGTACTTC. Translated: CASGSNPLGETQYF.

The rearrangement links TRBV24-1 to TRBJ2-2, with D tentatively TRBD2 (5 bases). This CDR3 has 14 residues. Trimming removed 9 bases from V and 2 bases from J, with 12 bases in between. Germline-derived CDR1 and CDR2 are KGHDR and SFDVKD. CDR3 nucleotide sequence: TGTGCCACCTCAGGACTGATTAACACCGGGGAGCTGTTTTTT. Translated: CATSGLINTGELFF.

There are a few counts of this clonotype. The V and J genes are TRBV12-5 and TRBJ1-1, with a possible D match to TRBD1 (5 bases). This CDR3 is built from 14 residues. Deletions cut 2 bases from V and 1 base from J, with 8 bases between. Germline assignment: CDR1 LGHNT and CDR2 FRNRAP. This CDR3 is CASGLSGTNTEAFF. CDR3 DNA: TGTGCTAGTGGTTTGTCCGGGACGAACACTGAAGCTTTCTTT.

The chain recombines TRBV2 with TRBJ1-2, with 9 bases matching TRBD1. The CDR3 runs to 14 residues. With V trimmed by 3 bases and J by 7 bases, 6 bases remained unmatched. Germline assignment: CDR1 SNHLY and CDR2 FYNNEI. The CDR3 region is CASSEGDRVGGYTF. The CDR3 bases are TGTGCCAGCAGTGAGGGGGACAGGGTCGGTGGCTACACCTTC.